One sample yielded the 7 T cell receptor beta chains listed below, sequenced in a study of CD8+ T cells in alopecia areata. cDNA serving as the sequencing template came from extracted, reverse transcribed RNA. Generated by immunoSEQ multiplex PCR, the TCRdb table keeps only in-frame clones and is missing some. Among 100,000 to 150,000 clones, 55% to 80% were seen once, and the ten largest hold approximately 2.6%. Material for sequencing was CD4+ T cells sorted from blood. These receptors all come from a human donor in good health.

The V gene is TRBV7-2, the J gene TRBJ2-3, with TRBD2 matching 8 bases. The germline V gene has CDR1 SGHTA and CDR2 FQGNSA. V gave up 7 bases and J gave up 0 bases; unmatched junction bases: 6. This CDR3 region has 15 residues. The CDR3 is CASKAGASSTDTQYF. Written as DNA, the CDR3 is TGTGCCAGCAAAGCGGGGGCCTCTAGCACAGATACGCAGTATTTT.

The chain employs TRBV5-6 and TRBJ2-5, with TRBD2 identical over 9 bases. CDR3 length: 15 residues. Germline V lookup: CDR1 SGHDT, CDR2 YYEEEE. The V and J ends lost 4 bases and 5 bases, in that order; junction bases with no gene match: 9. Written as DNA, the CDR3 is TGTGCCAGCAGCCAGGGACTAGCTGTTCGGGAGACCCAGTACTTC. Translation gives CASSQGLAVRETQYF.

This clone was seen only a few times. This chain uses TRBV7-8 with TRBJ1-6; D is undetermined. CDR1 and CDR2 from the germline V gene are SGHVS and FQNEAQ. This CDR3 spans 15 amino acids. Trimming took 2 bases from V and 7 from J, leaving 12 bases between them. The CDR3 bases are TGTGCCAGCAGCTTAAAATATCTGGGGAATTCACCCCTCCACTTT. This gives the protein CASSLKYLGNSPLHF.

This rearrangement joins TRBV5-1 to TRBJ1-1, with a tentative D call TRBD1 (5 bases). The CDR3 runs 15 residues. Germline V lookup: CDR1 SGHRS, CDR2 YFSETQ. V was cut by 4 bases and J by 3 bases, with 16 bases left in between. The CDR3 reads CASSPTLDSYTEAFF. Here the CDR3 DNA reads TGCGCCAGCAGCCCCACCTTAGACAGCTACACTGAAGCTTTCTTT.

The chain couples TRBV30 to TRBJ1-2, with TRBD1 identical over 9 bases. V lost 2 bases and J lost 8; bases outside the gene matches: 12. The germline V gene encodes CDR1 GTSNPN and CDR2 SVGIG (reference sequence). The CDR3 runs 15 residues. CDR3 DNA sequence: TGTGCCTGGAGTTTCCGGGACAGGGATCTTTCGGGCTACACCTTC. Amino acids: CAWSFRDRDLSGYTF.

The CDR3 nucleotides are TGTGCCTGGAAAGGAGGGTTTGAGCAGTACTTC. Translating it yields CAWKGGFEQYF. This chain joins TRBV30 and TRBJ2-7; TRBD2 is a possible D gene (6 bases). Per the germline V gene, CDR1 is GTSNPN and CDR2 is SVGIG (reference sequence). This CDR3 is built from 11 residues. The V and J ends lost 4 bases and 7 bases respectively, with 11 bases between them.

This chain links TRBV29-1 with TRBJ1-2; weak D call: TRBD1 (5 bases). Trimming cost V 4 bases and J 8 bases, with 23 bases left between them. Germline loops: CDR1 SQVTM, CDR2 ANQGSEA. CDR3 length: 15 residues. CDR3 nucleotides: TGCAGCGTTGCTTCCGGGGGTACCTATTCAGGGGGCTACACCTTC. It is translated as CSVASGGTYSGGYTF.